The 26 T cell receptor beta chains below were found in one sample sequenced in a study of beta chain features in type 1 diabetes. TCRB transcripts that were expressed got sequenced, as all of the isolated RNA had been reverse transcribed. Produced via immunoSEQ multiplex PCR; TCRdb's table is partial and in-frame only. The data show hundreds of thousands of clones, 15% to 18% seen once. Sequenced input: naive CD4+ T cells from blood. Receptor source: a man aged 18 to 35 in good health.

V usage is TRBV11-2 and J usage is TRBJ1-4; no clear D gene. Germline V gives CDR1 SGHAT, CDR2 FQNNGV. V was cut by 2 bases and J by 8 bases, with 15 bases left in between. This CDR3 has 15 residues. The CDR3 here is CASSLNGLVGEKLFF. The CDR3 coding sequence is TGTGCCAGCAGCTTAAATGGTTTGGTGGGGGAAAAACTGTTTTTT.

The chain recombines TRBV15 with TRBJ2-7; D assignment may be TRBD1 or TRBD2 (5 bases each). From germline, CDR1 is LNHNV and CDR2 YYDKDF (reference sequence). The V end lost 1 base, the J end lost 7 bases, and 17 bases lay between the germline ends. The CDR3 sequence is 15 residues long. CDR3 in amino acids: CATSRAFGDLREQYF. The CDR3 nucleotides are TGTGCCACCAGCAGAGCCTTTGGGGACCTGAGGGAGCAGTACTTC.

The chain links TRBV4-1 to TRBJ2-3; TRBD2 matches at 12 bases. The V segment lost 3 bases and the J segment 5 bases; nucleotides outside the gene matches: 6. Looked up from germline, CDR1 is MGHRA and CDR2 is YSYEKL. The CDR3 loop spans 16 amino acids. The DNA for the CDR3 is TGCGCCAGCAGCCAGTCCGGACTAGCGGGAATAGATACGCAGTATTTT. Its translation: CASSQSGLAGIDTQYF.

This clone was seen a few times. This sequence joins TRBV4-1 and TRBJ2-3, with no clear D. CDR3 length: 16 amino acids. Germline loops: CDR1 MGHRA, CDR2 YSYEKL. Trimming stripped 1 base from V and 2 bases from J, with 13 bases between. This chain's CDR3 is CASSQGPPTLTDTQYF. In DNA form, the CDR3 reads TGCGCCAGCAGCCAAGGACCACCAACGCTCACAGATACGCAGTATTTT.

The chain couples TRBV20-1 to TRBJ2-1, with D tentatively TRBD2 (6 bases). The CDR3 contains 11 residues. V was clipped by 3 bases and J by 8 bases, with 8 bases between them. The germline V gene has CDR1 DFQATT and CDR2 SNEGSKA (reference sequence). The CDR3 protein is CSASGSDEQFF. In DNA, the CDR3 is TGCAGTGCTAGCGGGAGTGATGAGCAGTTCTTC.

There are a few counts of this clone. The chain employs TRBV7-2 and TRBJ2-7, with D tentatively TRBD1 or TRBD2 (7 bases each). Trimming left V 1 base short and J 5 bases short, with 18 bases between. The germline gives CDR1 SGHTA, CDR2 FQGNSA. CDR3 size: 16 residues. The CDR3 nucleotides read TGTGCCAGCAGCTTAGAAAGGGGGCCCGGGAGGAACGAGCAGTACTTC. Protein product: CASSLERGPGRNEQYF. Supplemented by reference TRBV7-2 and TRBJ2-7, the full variable domain reads GAGVSQSPSNKVTEKGKDVELRCDPISGHTALYWYRQSLGQGLEFLIYFQGNSAPDKSGLPSDRFSAERTGGSVSTLTIQRTQQEDSAVYLCASSLERGPGRNEQYFGPGTRLTVT.

As for this clone: Other DNA sequences of this sample code for an identical CDR3. V is TRBV7-2 and J is TRBJ2-7; D is perhaps TRBD1 (5 bases). Trimming shortened V by 5 bases and J by 2 bases, and 10 bases separated the two germline ends. The CDR3 runs 13 residues. Germline V gives CDR1 SGHTA, CDR2 FQGNSA. The CDR3: CASSLTGPYEQYF. The CDR3, as DNA: TGTGCCAGCAGCCTCACAGGCCCCTACGAGCAGTACTTC.

V is TRBV7-9 and J is TRBJ2-6; D gene uncertain. The V gene lost 5 bases and the J gene lost 1 base, with 9 bases spanning the gap. This CDR3 has 15 residues. Germline V gene lookup returns CDR1 SEHNR and CDR2 FQNEAQ (reference sequence). CDR3 bases: TGTGCCAGCAGCCTCCACGGGTCTGGGGCCAACGTCCTGACTTTC. It codes for CASSLHGSGANVLTF.

V gene TRBV4-1 combines with J gene TRBJ2-3; the D is unclear. The germline V and J ends were trimmed by 4 bases and 5 bases, with 7 bases remaining between them. CDR1 is MGHRA and CDR2 is YSYEKL in the germline V gene. The CDR3 spans 12 residues. This CDR3 reads CASSPLGDTQYF. The CDR3 DNA reads TGCGCCAGCAGCCCCCTGGGAGATACGCAGTATTTT.

This clone was counted only a few times. The rearrangement uses TRBV18 and TRBJ1-1; D gene unclear. V was trimmed by 6 bases and J by 1 base, leaving 9 bases between them. Germline V gene sequence: CDR1 KGHSH, CDR2 LQKENI. This CDR3 region has 13 residues. The chain's CDR3 is CASSERSNTEAFF. The CDR3 DNA is TGTGCCAGCTCGGAAAGATCGAACACTGAAGCTTTCTTT.

This clone was recorded a few times. V and J are TRBV15 and TRBJ2-1; D is possibly TRBD2 (5 bases). Germline CDR1 and CDR2: LNHNV and YYDKDF (reference sequence). V dropped 0 bases and J dropped 3 bases, with 9 bases sitting between them. The CDR3 totals 15 residues. CDR3 protein: CATSRDSGFYNEQFF. For the CDR3, the DNA is TGTGCCACCAGCAGAGATTCGGGGTTCTACAATGAGCAGTTCTTC.

This clone was counted between two and nine times. The V and J genes are TRBV11-2 and TRBJ1-2; tentatively, D is TRBD1 (6 bases). The CDR3 has 14 residues. Germline V gives CDR1 SGHAT, CDR2 FQNNGV. Trimming pared 5 bases from V and 3 bases from J, leaving 13 bases between. The CDR3 here is CASSPIQGYYGYTF. The CDR3 region has the DNA TGTGCCAGCAGCCCCATCCAGGGGTACTATGGCTACACCTTC.

This chain uses TRBV9 with TRBJ1-1; no reliable D call. The germline CDR1 and CDR2 sequences are SGDLS and YYNGEE. The CDR3 runs to 13 residues. V lost 0 bases to trimming and J lost 5 bases, with 8 bases between them. The CDR3 sequence: CASSVGFGTEAFF. Written as DNA, the CDR3 is TGTGCCAGCAGCGTAGGGTTCGGGACTGAAGCTTTCTTT.

In its sample, this clone was seen a few times. The J gene is TRBJ2-2, the V gene TRBV28; D remains ambiguous. With 3 bases removed from V and 4 bases from J, the gap between germline ends came to 12 bases. The CDR3 covers 15 residues. Germline V gene data show CDR1 as MDHEN and CDR2 as SYDVKM. The CDR3 DNA reads TGTGCCAGCAGTTTGCACACGCCCGCCACCGGGGAGCTGTTTTTT. It specifies CASSLHTPATGELFF.

A few counts support this clone. This chain links TRBV18 with TRBJ2-7; tentative D call: TRBD1 (6 bases). The CDR3 loop spans 17 amino acids. Trimming shortened V by 3 bases and J by 2 bases, and 20 bases separated the two germline ends. CDR1 is KGHSH and CDR2 is LQKENI in the germline V gene. CDR3 sequence (DNA): TGTGCCAGCTCACCTCGCCTGAATCAGGGGAGTGCCTACGAGCAGTACTTC. Translated, it gives CASSPRLNQGSAYEQYF.

Here the CDR3 DNA reads TGTGCCAGCAGTCCAGGCAGGGCCCGATTAACCTACGAGCAGTACTTC. It encodes CASSPGRARLTYEQYF. The chain uses TRBV27 and TRBJ2-7, with D possibly matching TRBD1 (5 bases). Per the germline V gene, CDR1 is MNHEY and CDR2 is SMNVEV (reference sequence). V was cut by 5 bases and J by 2 bases, with 19 bases left in between. The CDR3 totals 16 residues.

This chain connects TRBV15 to TRBJ1-2; 10 nucleotides agree with TRBD1. V dropped 4 bases and J dropped 6; count of bases not matched to a gene: 8. CDR1 and CDR2 (germline): LNHNV, YYDKDF (reference sequence). The CDR3 totals 15 residues. This CDR3 reads CATSTSGTGVHGYTF. CDR3 in DNA: TGTGCCACCAGCACGTCCGGGACAGGGGTCCATGGCTACACCTTC.

The sample holds a few counts of this clone. The chain carries TRBV5-4 and TRBJ1-2, with 9 bases fitting TRBD1. Germline V CDR1 and CDR2: SGHNT, YYREEE (reference sequence). The CDR3 length is 15 residues. The trim removed 3 bases at V and 4 bases at J, leaving 7 bases unmatched. The CDR3 bases are TGTGCCAGCAGCTCTGACAGGGGGAAGGTCTATGGCTACACCTTC. Translating gives CASSSDRGKVYGYTF.

The V and J genes are TRBV11-2 and TRBJ2-5; D may be TRBD1 (6 bases). V shed 6 bases and J shed 2 bases, with 10 bases lying between them. Germline CDR1 is SGHAT and CDR2 is FQNNGV. The CDR3 is made up of 13 amino acids. For the CDR3, the DNA is TGTGCCAGCAGGTACAGGGAACAAGAGACCCAGTACTTC. Its protein product is CASRYREQETQYF.

This clone was found a few times. This chain joins TRBV7-2 and TRBJ2-7; either TRBD1 or TRBD2 may supply D (5 bases each). Trimming shortened V by 2 bases and J by 4 bases, and 15 bases separated the two germline ends. Germline values: CDR1 SGHTA, CDR2 FQGNSA. The CDR3 is 15 residues long. The CDR3 DNA is TGTGCCAGCAGCTTATCACGGGGCGTTCCTTACGAGCAGTACTTC. It translates to CASSLSRGVPYEQYF.

As regards this clone: Other DNA sequences in the same sample also yield this CDR3. The genes are TRBV7-3 and TRBJ1-2; D may be TRBD1 (6 bases). Looked up from germline, CDR1 is SGHTA and CDR2 is FQGTGA. The ends were cut back, 5 bases at V and 8 bases at J, with 15 bases in the middle. CDR3 length equals 13 residues. The CDR3 protein is CASSPDSSGGYTF. The CDR3 nucleotides read TGTGCCAGCAGCCCGGACAGTTCCGGCGGCTACACCTTC.

This clone has just a few counts. In DNA, the CDR3 is TGTGCCAGCAAGACGGGTCCGGGGCGCAACCCCGGGGAGCTGTTTTTT. Encoded protein: CASKTGPGRNPGELFF. The chain has TRBV7-2 and TRBJ2-2; D is possibly TRBD1 or TRBD2 (5 bases each). V was clipped by 7 bases and J by 6 bases, with 21 bases between them. Germline V gives CDR1 SGHTA, CDR2 FQGNSA. The CDR3 length is 16 residues.

This clone showed up just once. Since a far larger clone is one base different, this is likely a read error. The rearrangement uses TRBV7-6 and TRBJ2-3; no firm D call. V was clipped by 5 bases and J by 2 bases, with 2 bases between them. Per the germline V gene, CDR1 is SGHVS and CDR2 is FNYEAQ. The CDR3 covers 11 residues. Here the CDR3 DNA reads TGTGCCAGCAGCCACACAGATACGCAGTATTTT. Residues: CASSHTDTQYF.

The genes are TRBV7-3 and TRBJ1-1; D is perhaps TRBD1 (6 bases). Germline loops: CDR1 SGHTA, CDR2 FQGTGA. V was clipped by 5 bases and J by 10 bases, with 17 bases between them. The CDR3 contains 13 residues. DNA of the CDR3: TGTGCCAGCAGCCAAGACCGGGACACCGTAGCTTTCTTT. Its translation: CASSQDRDTVAFF.

The table lists this clone with a few counts. The rearrangement uses TRBV2 and TRBJ2-1; 7 bases match TRBD1. This CDR3 spans 16 amino acids. Germline V gives CDR1 SNHLY, CDR2 FYNNEI. Trimming at V came to 4 bases and at J to 0 bases, leaving 6 bases not matched to a gene. This CDR3 reads CASSVGRGFSYNEQFF. CDR3 nucleotide sequence: TGTGCCAGCAGTGTTGGCAGGGGGTTCTCCTACAATGAGCAGTTCTTC.

This clone has only a few counts. The rearrangement joins TRBV4-1 to TRBJ2-3; a possible D gene is TRBD2 (5 bases). The length of the CDR3 is 15 residues. Germline values: CDR1 MGHRA, CDR2 YSYEKL. Trimming removed 4 bases from V and 1 base from J, with 12 bases in between. The CDR3 region is CASSPHTRGTDTQYF. Written as DNA, the CDR3 is TGCGCCAGCAGCCCGCATACGAGGGGCACAGATACGCAGTATTTT.